This T cell receptor (beta chain) was identified in a study of beta chain features in type 1 diabetes (dated by TCRdb to 2017 to 2018). Regarding the research as a whole: Mean age, gender distribution, total cell number and subset yield were not different between patients and healthy donors. Regulatory and stem cell-like memory subsets were obtained from only 8 patients and about 8 healthy donors, while naive and central memory subsets were obtained from all 30 or so donors. The study compared the TCRB repertoires of sorted circulating CD4+ T cell subsets in recently diagnosed type 1 diabetes patients with those in matched healthy donors. Across all samples, fewer than 130 million sorted cells were examined, and cell number per subset correlated strongly with RNA yield. The paper as a whole reports these results and caveats: A moderate but significant shortening of TCRB CDR3 length was observed in type 1 diabetes patients in all four CD4+ subsets. Because cDNA was sequenced instead of genomic DNA, highly expressing activated cells could be over-represented, though the groups showed no difference in activation or CD3 levels. Fewer insertions and more nucleotide deletions at VDJ recombination sites were observed in patients with type 1 diabetes, implying thymic rearrangement abnormalities. PCR might favor shorter templates, but patient and control samples were amplified and corrected together, so any skew would affect both groups equally. Because small numbers of individuals were included in the HLA sub-analyses, any influence of HLA type on TCRB rearrangement was left unresolved. Naive, central memory and regulatory TCRB repertoires appeared to be more alike among patients than among healthy donors.

About this clone itself: It has no known antigen specificity. There are no base qualities to consult, and no much larger clone falls within one base.

Via the germline V gene (reference sequence), CDR1 is MNHEY and CDR2 SMNVEV. The CDR3 covers 14 residues, taking in both the cysteine and the phenylalanine. The CDR3 DNA has 42 bases and is translated from base 1. Deletion took 5 bases off V and 4 bases off J, with a span of 14 bases between the germline ends. The entire amount of isolated RNA was reverse transcribed using the High Capacity cDNA Reverse Transcription Kit, so the sequenced TCRB transcripts were expressed ones. For stem cell-like memory T cell samples, survey-depth immunoSEQ sequencing was used, averaging approximately 950,000 total reads per sample. After sorted cells were lysed in RLT buffer, RNA was extracted with DNase-treated RNeasy Micro or Mini kits, with the choice depending on cell number. Each cell subset was processed on its own to prevent cross-contamination, while patient and healthy donor samples were processed together. The immunoSEQ multiplex PCR was used to amplify TCRB sequences from cDNA, yielding 87-bp fragments that span the CDR3 region. Amplicons were sequenced on the Illumina HiSeq platform. In the paper's pipeline: PCR bias was corrected computationally using synthetic template baselines, and reads within Hamming distance 2 were collapsed, with unmergeable singletons discarded. Reads were aligned against IMGT to assign V, D and J genes, CDR3 length and insertions or deletions at six rearrangement sites. Within each subset, clonotype counts were normalized to sorted cell number, after which true diversity and Gini coefficients were computed with the tcR R package. Repertoire sharing was quantified using the overlap coefficient calculated on TCRB nucleotide sequences. The source is immuneACCESS, and TCRdb retained only in-frame sequences with V and J called. Part of the clones is not carried over; for the studies checked, unresolved V genes explain less than half of this, and the remainder is unexplained. From that table come the V and J calls and clone size; the DNA was used to work out D and trimming. Present in this sample are tens of thousands of clones, roughly 70% of which were seen just once. 1.1% of the sample is held by the ten biggest clonotypes.

Each donor gave one peripheral blood draw, averaging approximately 0.11 L, which was collected into heparinised tubes. Naive, central memory, regulatory and stem cell-like memory CD4+ T cells were sorted on a BD FACSAria II using a panel including CD45RO, CCR7, CD25, CD127, CD95 and CD27. Every sorted population had a purity above 95%. PBMCs were isolated immediately by Lymphoprep density gradient centrifugation and stained directly without culture. So that batch effects would be minimized, each experiment stained and sorted samples in pairs, pairing one healthy donor with one patient. The sequence derives from a woman in her thirties or forties with type 1 diabetes. The sequencing sample was made of stem cell memory CD4+ T cells from blood. What the cell subset or site label conveys for this sample: stem cell-like memory CD4+ T cells. The chain is encoded by TRBV27 joined to TRBJ1-1; TRBD1 is possibly the D segment (6 matching bases). The CDR3 here reads CASSPRQVLTEAFF. The nucleotides are TGTGCCAGCAGTCCCCGACAGGTCCTCACTGAAGCTTTCTTT.